The next 10 T cell receptor beta chains were all read from a single sample in a study of cytomegalovirus exposure and HLA in healthy donors. A multiplex PCR was run with 60 Vbeta primers and 13 Jbeta primers. Sequencing was performed with immunoSEQ multiplex PCR; in TCRdb, only in-frame clones are kept and a portion is missing. This table holds tens of thousands of clones, over 65% found once. Sample: PBMCs. The receptors derive from a woman between 35 and 50 years old in good health and CMV-seropositive.

The rearrangement joins TRBV4-2 to TRBJ2-3, with 7 bases identical to TRBD1. The J segment lost 4 bases and the V segment lost 3 bases, leaving 7 bases of the junction unmatched. CDR3 size: 15 residues. Per the germline V gene, CDR1 is LGHNA and CDR2 is YNFKEQ. CDR3 residues: CASSQYKGGPDTQYF. Here the CDR3 DNA reads TGTGCCAGCAGCCAGTATAAAGGGGGCCCAGATACGCAGTATTTT.

V is TRBV7-9 and J is TRBJ2-1, with 7 bases aligning to TRBD1. CDR3 length: 14 residues. J was trimmed by 7 bases and V by 3 bases; bases with no gene match: 6. Germline V gene sequence: CDR1 SEHNR, CDR2 FQNEAQ (reference sequence). As DNA, the CDR3 is TGTGCCAGCAGCTTGACAGGGCTCCAAAATGAGCAGTTCTTC. It specifies CASSLTGLQNEQFF.

The CDR3 region is CASSSDSVLGEQYF. The CDR3 DNA is TGTGCCAGCAGCTCGGACAGCGTCCTTGGCGAGCAGTACTTC. The V gene is TRBV5-4, the J gene TRBJ2-7, with a weak D call TRBD1 (6 bases). CDR3 length: 14 residues. Between the trimmed V and J ends, which lost 3 bases and 6 bases, there was a span of 16 bases. The germline CDR1 and CDR2 sequences are SGHNT and YYREEE (reference sequence).

This clone was counted between two and nine times. The chain uses TRBV6-5 and TRBJ2-1; 10 positions agree with TRBD2. CDR1 is MNHEY, CDR2 SVGAGI, per germline. The CDR3 covers 16 residues. V shed 2 bases and J 5 bases; nucleotides not matched to a gene: 6. The CDR3 nucleotides are TGTGCCAGCAGTTACCCAAGCGGGAGGGGGGACAATGAGCAGTTCTTC. Its translation: CASSYPSGRGDNEQFF.

The V and J genes are TRBV28 and TRBJ2-1; 7 bases are shared with TRBD2. CDR3 length: 12 residues. Trimming cost V 4 bases and J 8 bases; bases outside gene matches: 2. CDR1 is MDHEN, CDR2 SYDVKM, per germline. CDR3 residues: CASSWGGHEQFF. The CDR3 nucleotides are TGTGCCAGCAGTTGGGGGGGACATGAGCAGTTCTTC.

The chain joins TRBV11-3 to TRBJ1-1, with D possibly being TRBD1 (6 bases). V lost 5 bases, J lost 0 bases, and 10 bases lay in between. The CDR3 spans 14 residues. Germline V gene lookup returns CDR1 SGHNT and CDR2 YENEEA. The CDR3 reads CASSLRGLNTEAFF. Written as DNA, the CDR3 is TGTGCCAGCAGCCTCAGGGGATTGAACACTGAAGCTTTCTTT.

This chain links TRBV6-1 with TRBJ2-1, with D tentatively TRBD1 (6 bases). The CDR3 sequence is 14 residues long. V was clipped by 0 bases and J by 6 bases, with 9 bases between them. The germline V gene has CDR1 MNHNS and CDR2 SASEGT. The CDR3 bases are TGTGCCAGCAGTGAAGCTACAGGGCGCAATGAGCAGTTCTTC. Protein product: CASSEATGRNEQFF.

The gene calls are TRBV2 and TRBJ1-2; the D is unclear. The CDR3 length is 14 residues. V gave up 2 bases and J gave up 5 bases, with 12 bases separating them. Germline-derived CDR1 and CDR2 are SNHLY and FYNNEI. CDR3 nucleotides: TGTGCCAGCAGTGAAAGTAACAGCCCGTATGGCTACACCTTC. It is translated as CASSESNSPYGYTF.

This clone has a handful of counts. This chain uses TRBV6-1 with TRBJ1-1; 7 nucleotides agree with TRBD1. Germline CDR1 reads MNHNS; CDR2 reads SASEGT. CDR3 length equals 14 residues. Unmatched junction bases numbered 5, after V lost 7 bases and J lost 0 bases. CDR3 nucleotides: TGTGCCAGCACTATGGACAGGTTGAACACTGAAGCTTTCTTT. Residues: CASTMDRLNTEAFF.

This chain connects TRBV14 to TRBJ2-3, with D possibly matching TRBD2 (6 bases). Trimming stripped 7 bases from V and 0 bases from J, with 11 bases between. The V gene's germline CDR1 is SGHDN and CDR2 FVKESK. CDR3 size: 14 residues. The CDR3 spells CASKSGVSTDTQYF. The CDR3 bases are TGTGCCAGCAAGTCGGGGGTCAGCACAGATACGCAGTATTTT.